Below, 29 T cell receptor beta chains from the same sample are listed, as sequenced in a study of blood T cells in healthy people across ages. For the second PCR, which ran for 7 to 11 cycles, a sample-barcoded 5' primer and a J-beta primer mix were used. Each CDR3 protein is one row after TCRdb ran MiXCR on the 5' RACE reads. The sample includes hundreds of thousands of distinct CDR3 sequences, approximately 29% of them seen just once. The sample consisted of blood. These receptors all stem from a woman of 80 years or more in good health.

This clonotype appeared many times. The genes are TRBV28 and TRBJ2-3; TRBD2 matches 11 bases. Germline V gene lookup returns CDR1 MDHEN and CDR2 SYDVKM. The CDR3 length is 15 residues. J was trimmed by 4 bases and V by 5 bases; bases with no gene match: 5. In DNA, the CDR3 is TGTGCCAGCAGTACTAGCGGGGGCCCTTCAGATACGCAGTATTTT. Its translation is CASSTSGGPSDTQYF.

This chain uses TRBV20-1 with TRBJ2-3; perhaps TRBD2 as D (5 bases). The CDR3 sequence is 15 residues long. The V and J ends lost 3 bases and 0 bases respectively, with 13 bases between them. Germline V gives CDR1 DFQATT, CDR2 SNEGSKA (reference sequence). The CDR3 nucleotides read TGCAGTGCTAGCGATGCGGGTATTAGCACAGATACGCAGTATTTT. This gives the protein CSASDAGISTDTQYF.

This clonotype was seen at least ten times. This sequence joins TRBV5-1 and TRBJ2-7, with D perhaps matching TRBD2 (5 bases). CDR3 length equals 14 residues. Germline CDR1 and CDR2: SGHRS and YFSETQ. Between the trimmed V and J ends, which lost 3 bases and 5 bases, there was a span of 15 bases. CDR3 region: CASSSGFLAHEQYF. The CDR3, as DNA: TGCGCCAGCAGCTCCGGCTTCCTAGCCCACGAGCAGTACTTC.

This clonotype has just a few counts. V is TRBV7-2 and J is TRBJ1-6; D gene uncertain. Germline V gives CDR1 SGHTA, CDR2 FQGNSA. Trimming removed 3 bases at V and 8 bases at J, with 23 bases between. The CDR3 sequence is 18 residues long. The CDR3 spells CASSFRLPRREVDSPLHF. DNA for the CDR3: TGTGCCAGCAGCTTTCGATTACCGCGTAGGGAAGTAGATTCACCCCTCCACTTT. The whole variable domain, filled in from reference TRBV7-2 and TRBJ1-6, reads GAGVSQSPSNKVTEKGKDVELRCDPISGHTALYWYRQSLGQGLEFLIYFQGNSAPDKSGLPSDRFSAERTGGSVSTLTIQRTQQEDSAVYLCASSFRLPRREVDSPLHFGNGTRLTVT.

This clonotype was counted a few times. The junction departs from the called germline gene at one end, perhaps through a read error. The V gene is TRBV28, the J gene TRBJ1-2; D gene unclear. The CDR3 covers 12 residues. The germline gives CDR1 MDHEN, CDR2 SYDVKM. The CDR3: CASSSVSYGDTF. The DNA for the CDR3 is TGTGCCAGCAGCTCCGTTAGCTATGGCGACACCTTC.

V usage is TRBV28 and J usage is TRBJ1-1, with D possibly matching TRBD1 (5 bases). Germline CDR1 and CDR2: MDHEN and SYDVKM. This CDR3 has 13 amino acids. Trimming left V 10 bases short and J 5 bases short, with 17 bases between. The CDR3 loop is CATSRGGGTEAFF. The CDR3 DNA reads TGTGCCACCTCTCGGGGCGGGGGAACTGAAGCTTTCTTT.

This clonotype has ten or more counts. The V call is TRBV7-2, the J call TRBJ1-1; D is ambiguous. This CDR3 has 12 amino acids. Germline V gene lookup returns CDR1 SGHTA and CDR2 FQGNSA. V was shortened by 6 bases and J by 4 bases, with 9 bases between the two germline ends. CDR3 bases: TGTGCCAGCAGGTTAATGGGCACTGAAGCTTTCTTT. As protein: CASRLMGTEAFF.

This clonotype was seen many times. The rearrangement joins TRBV28 to TRBJ2-6; D uncertain. Trimming stripped 8 bases from V and 5 bases from J, with 10 bases between. Germline V gives CDR1 MDHEN, CDR2 SYDVKM. CDR3 length equals 13 residues. The CDR3 bases are TGTGCCAGCGCCCCGGACCGGGCCAACGTCCTGACTTTC. It specifies CASAPDRANVLTF.

The table lists this clonotype with many counts. The chain carries TRBV4-3 and TRBJ2-5, with D maybe TRBD2 (5 bases). Germline loops: CDR1 LGHNA, CDR2 YSLEER. This CDR3 contains 15 residues. Between the trimmed V and J ends, which lost 1 base and 4 bases, there was a span of 13 bases. In nucleotides, the CDR3 is TGCGCCAGCAGCCAAGTGGGAGAGCAATCAGAGACCCAGTACTTC. Translating gives CASSQVGEQSETQYF.

As concerns this clonotype: A clone one base away is much larger, so this may be a read error. The CDR3 nucleotides read TGTGCCAGCGGGACCCGGGACAGGGGTGGAACTAATGAAAAACTGTTTTTT. It specifies CASGTRDRGGTNEKLFF. V is TRBV6-1 and J is TRBJ1-4; 10 bases align to TRBD1. V lost 8 bases, J lost 1 base, and 10 bases stayed unmatched. CDR1 is MNHNS, CDR2 SASEGT, per germline. The CDR3 is made up of 17 amino acids.

V and J are TRBV6-5 and TRBJ1-1, with D uncertain. V lost 2 bases, J lost 4 bases, and 17 bases lay in between. This CDR3 is 16 amino acids long. CDR1 is MNHEY and CDR2 is SVGAGI in the germline V gene. The CDR3 loop is CASSYGWASGGTEAFF. The CDR3 region has the DNA TGTGCCAGCAGTTACGGGTGGGCCTCAGGAGGCACTGAAGCTTTCTTT.

V usage is TRBV7-2 and J usage is TRBJ2-7; either TRBD1 or TRBD2 may supply D (5 bases each). Trimming left V 2 bases short and J 10 bases short, with 12 bases between. Germline V CDR1 and CDR2: SGHTA, FQGNSA. The CDR3 is made up of 12 amino acids. The CDR3 region is CASSLPGPTQYF. The CDR3 DNA reads TGTGCCAGCAGCTTACCGGGACCTACCCAGTACTTC.

With regard to this clonotype: A read error is possible here, since a much larger clone lies one base away. The V and J genes are TRBV20-1 and TRBJ1-2, with D perhaps matching TRBD1 (5 bases). Trimming left V 3 bases short and J 4 bases short, with 18 bases between. Germline V gene sequence: CDR1 DFQATT, CDR2 SNEGSKA (reference sequence). This CDR3 has 15 amino acids. The CDR3 region has the DNA TGCAGTGCTAGCGGGAGGACGGGCGGGGCCTATGGCTACACCTTC. Translating it yields CSASGRTGGAYGYTF.

This clonotype was counted ten times or more. The chain recombines TRBV5-5 with TRBJ2-3; maybe TRBD2 (6 bases). This CDR3 is built from 14 residues. With 5 bases removed from V and 5 bases from J, the gap between germline ends came to 15 bases. CDR1 is SGHKS, CDR2 YYEKEE, per germline (reference sequence). CDR3 loop: CASRRFGREDTQYF. The CDR3 nucleotides are TGTGCCAGCAGAAGGTTCGGGAGAGAAGATACGCAGTATTTT.

This clonotype has a handful of counts. V gene TRBV6-5 combines with J gene TRBJ2-7; 8 bases agree with TRBD2. Trimming took 7 bases from V and 7 from J; bases not matched to a gene: 12. CDR1 MNHEY and CDR2 SVGAGI come from the germline V gene. CDR3 size: 14 residues. CDR3 coding DNA: TGTGCCAGCATGAGACCCAGCGGGGGAGGGGAGCAGTACTTC. Translated: CASMRPSGGGEQYF.

About this clonotype itself: This likely comes from a read error, as the CDR3 has no conserved phenylalanine or tryptophan at its end. The V call is TRBV12-3 or TRBV12-4, the J call TRBJ2-2, with D perhaps TRBD1 (6 bases). V was trimmed by 3 bases and J by 5 bases, leaving 13 bases between them. The CDR3 consists of 15 residues. Written as DNA, the CDR3 is TGTGCCAGCAGTTTGACGCGAGGGGGAACCGGGGAGCTGTTTTCT. This sequence encodes CASSLTRGGTGELFS.

The rearrangement joins TRBV5-1 to TRBJ1-3, with D maybe TRBD1 (6 bases). Germline CDR1 reads SGHRS; CDR2 reads YFSETQ. The CDR3 loop spans 15 amino acids. Trimming pared 2 bases from V and 0 bases from J, leaving 9 bases between. The CDR3 nucleotides read TGCGCCAGCAGCTTTACAGGGTCCTCTGGAAACACCATATATTTT. Amino acid sequence: CASSFTGSSGNTIYF.

This clonotype was counted at least ten times. This rearrangement joins TRBV27 to TRBJ1-2; possible D gene TRBD1, 6 bases. V lost 2 bases and J 4 bases, leaving 17 bases between the germline ends. The germline V gene encodes CDR1 MNHEY and CDR2 SMNVEV (reference sequence). The CDR3 contains 16 residues. The CDR3 region has the DNA TGTGCCAGCAGTTTAAAGCAGGGGAGGTTAGGCTATGGCTACACCTTC. As protein: CASSLKQGRLGYGYTF.

This clonotype was recorded at least ten times. The genes are TRBV7-2 and TRBJ1-5; maybe TRBD1 (6 bases). V gave up 2 bases and J gave up 3 bases, with 11 bases separating them. CDR3 length: 15 amino acids. CDR1 SGHTA and CDR2 FQGNSA come from the germline V gene. Written as DNA, the CDR3 is TGTGCCAGCAGCTTATCGGCAGGGGCCAATCAGCCCCAGCATTTT. This sequence encodes CASSLSAGANQPQHF.

A note on this clonotype: This may arise from a read error, as a much more abundant clone is one base away. This chain joins TRBV5-1 and TRBJ2-1, with D possibly matching TRBD1 (6 bases). Germline CDR1 SGHRS, CDR2 YFSETQ. Trimming pared 4 bases from V and 8 bases from J, leaving 13 bases between. The length of the CDR3 is 13 residues. CDR3 in amino acids: CASSPQGRDEQFF. The CDR3 bases are TGCGCCAGCAGCCCGCAGGGGCGCGATGAGCAGTTCTTC.

The table lists this clonotype with many counts. The rearrangement links TRBV6-1 to TRBJ1-2, with 8 bases lining up with TRBD1. CDR1 MNHNS and CDR2 SASEGT come from the germline V gene. The CDR3 runs 15 residues. The V and J ends lost 6 bases and 4 bases, in that order; junction bases with no gene match: 10. CDR3 coding DNA: TGTGCCAGCAGGCCCGGGACAGGCTACAGCTATGGCTACACCTTC. It translates to CASRPGTGYSYGYTF.

This clonotype was counted ten times or more. DNA for the CDR3: TGCAGTGCCAAGGACAGGGGGCTTTCCTACGAGCAGTACTTC. Protein sequence: CSAKDRGLSYEQYF. This chain uses TRBV20-1 with TRBJ2-7; 11 nucleotides line up with TRBD1. CDR3 length equals 14 residues. Germline CDR1 and CDR2: DFQATT and SNEGSKA (reference sequence). The J segment lost 1 base and the V segment lost 6 bases, leaving 5 bases of the junction unmatched.

This clonotype was observed many times. The rearrangement joins TRBV7-2 to TRBJ2-7; D is possibly TRBD1 (5 bases). V dropped 3 bases and J dropped 5 bases, with 14 bases sitting between them. Germline values: CDR1 SGHTA, CDR2 FQGNSA. CDR3 size: 14 residues. This chain's CDR3 is CASSLSPGWNEQYF. The CDR3 bases are TGTGCCAGCAGCTTGTCGCCAGGGTGGAACGAGCAGTACTTC. The whole variable domain, remainder taken from reference TRBV7-2 and TRBJ2-7, is GAGVSQSPSNKVTEKGKDVELRCDPISGHTALYWYRQSLGQGLEFLIYFQGNSAPDKSGLPSDRFSAERTGGSVSTLTIQRTQQEDSAVYLCASSLSPGWNEQYFGPGTRLTVT.

This clonotype was recorded many times. The chain uses TRBV20-1 and TRBJ2-3, with TRBD2 matching 11 bases. The trim removed 4 bases at V and 9 bases at J, leaving 18 bases unmatched. There are 17 residues in the CDR3. Germline CDR1 reads DFQATT; CDR2 reads SNEGSKA (reference sequence). The CDR3 DNA reads as TGCAGTGCTACCGGTCCGGGACTAGCGGCGAGCACAAGAACGCAGTATTTT. Translating it yields CSATGPGLAASTRTQYF.

The table lists this clonotype with a few counts. Germline is not matched at one junction end, which may reflect a read error. The gene calls are TRBV12-3 or TRBV12-4 and TRBJ2-3; D perhaps matches TRBD1 (5 bases). This CDR3 has 13 amino acids. The CDR3 sequence is CASSLPGTGTQYF. DNA for the CDR3: TGTGCCAGCAGTTTACCAGGTACAGGTACGCAGTATTTT.

The sample holds many counts of this clonotype. The genes are TRBV20-1 and TRBJ2-1; either TRBD1 or TRBD2 may supply D (5 bases each). Germline-derived CDR1 and CDR2 are DFQATT and SNEGSKA (reference sequence). V gave up 7 bases and J gave up 8 bases, with 12 bases separating them. CDR3 length: 11 residues. CDR3 sequence: CSVFEGYEQFF. Written as DNA, the CDR3 is TGCAGTGTCTTCGAGGGGTATGAGCAGTTCTTC.

This clonotype showed up just once. One junction end disagrees with the germline gene, perhaps due to a read error. The genes are TRBV2 and TRBJ2-5; maybe TRBD2 (6 bases). Looked up from germline, CDR1 is SNHLY and CDR2 is FYNNEI. The CDR3 is made up of 12 amino acids. The CDR3 sequence is CASNVGGAGWIF. CDR3 in DNA: TGTGCCAGCAATGTCGGAGGGGCTGGATGGATCTTC.

This chain links TRBV20-1 with TRBJ1-1, with D possibly matching TRBD1 (6 bases). This CDR3 region has 12 residues. Looked up from germline, CDR1 is DFQATT and CDR2 is SNEGSKA (reference sequence). Trimming pared 1 base from V and 4 bases from J, leaving 7 bases between. CDR3: CSARGRGTEAFF. The CDR3 nucleotides read TGCAGTGCTAGAGGCAGGGGCACTGAAGCTTTCTTT.

As for this clonotype: A read error may be the cause here, since a much bigger clone is one base away. The CDR3 loop reads CASSVEPRGDGDTQYF. In nucleotides, the CDR3 is TGTGCCAGCAGCGTAGAACCAAGGGGCGACGGGGATACGCAGTATTTT. This chain uses TRBV9 with TRBJ2-3, with a weak D call TRBD1 (5 bases). V was cut by 0 bases and J by 6 bases, with 17 bases left in between. CDR3 length: 16 amino acids. Germline-derived CDR1 and CDR2 are SGDLS and YYNGEE.